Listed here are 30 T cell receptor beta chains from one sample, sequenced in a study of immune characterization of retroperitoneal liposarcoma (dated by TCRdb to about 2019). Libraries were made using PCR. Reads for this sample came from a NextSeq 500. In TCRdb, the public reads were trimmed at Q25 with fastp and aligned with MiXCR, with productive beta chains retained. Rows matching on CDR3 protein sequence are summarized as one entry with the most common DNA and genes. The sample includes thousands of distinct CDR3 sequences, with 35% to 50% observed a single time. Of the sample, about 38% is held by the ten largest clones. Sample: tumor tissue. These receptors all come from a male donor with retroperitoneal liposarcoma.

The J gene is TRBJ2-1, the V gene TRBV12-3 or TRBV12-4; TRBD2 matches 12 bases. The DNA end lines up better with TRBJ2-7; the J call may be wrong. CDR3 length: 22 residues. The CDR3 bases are TGTGCCAGCAGTTCCTCCCCGGGGCTAGCGGGGGGGCGGCAGCGATTACACAATGAGCAGTACTTC. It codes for CASSSSPGLAGGRQRLHNEQYF.

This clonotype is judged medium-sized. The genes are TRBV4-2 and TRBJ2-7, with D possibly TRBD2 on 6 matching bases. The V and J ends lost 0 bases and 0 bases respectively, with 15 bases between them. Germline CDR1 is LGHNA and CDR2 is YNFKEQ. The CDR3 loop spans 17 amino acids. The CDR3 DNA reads TGTGCCAGCAGCCAAGAGGGCTTGGGACTTAGCTCCTACGAGCAGTACTTC. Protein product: CASSQEGLGLSSYEQYF.

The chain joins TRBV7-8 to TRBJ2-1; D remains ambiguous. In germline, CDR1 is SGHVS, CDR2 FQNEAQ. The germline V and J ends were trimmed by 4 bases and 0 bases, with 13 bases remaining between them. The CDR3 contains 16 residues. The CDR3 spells CASSSSRFVSYNEQFF. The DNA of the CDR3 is TGTGCCAGCAGCTCAAGCCGCTTTGTCTCCTACAATGAGCAGTTCTTC.

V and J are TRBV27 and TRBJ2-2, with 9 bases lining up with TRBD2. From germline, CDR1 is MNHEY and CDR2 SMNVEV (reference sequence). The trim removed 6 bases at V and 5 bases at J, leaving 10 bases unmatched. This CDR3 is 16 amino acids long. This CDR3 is CASSRSGSVGTGELFF. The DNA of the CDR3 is TGTGCCAGCAGCCGTAGCGGGAGTGTGGGAACCGGGGAGCTGTTTTTT.

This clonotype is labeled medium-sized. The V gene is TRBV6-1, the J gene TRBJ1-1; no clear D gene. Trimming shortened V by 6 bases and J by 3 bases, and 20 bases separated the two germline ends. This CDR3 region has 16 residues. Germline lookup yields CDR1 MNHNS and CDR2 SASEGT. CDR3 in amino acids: CASRLHEATGDTEAFF. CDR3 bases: TGTGCCAGCAGGCTCCATGAGGCTACTGGGGACACTGAAGCTTTCTTT.

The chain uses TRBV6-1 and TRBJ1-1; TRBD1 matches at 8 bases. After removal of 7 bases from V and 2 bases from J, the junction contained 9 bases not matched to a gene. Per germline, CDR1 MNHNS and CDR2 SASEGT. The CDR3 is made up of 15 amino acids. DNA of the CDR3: TGTGCCAGCACCCGGGACAGGCAGATAAACACTGAAGCTTTCTTT. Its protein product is CASTRDRQINTEAFF.

CDR3 region: CASSLGPLAGVSPNEQFF. The DNA of the CDR3 is TGTGCCAGCAGTTTAGGGCCCCTAGCGGGAGTGTCCCCCAATGAGCAGTTCTTC. This chain uses TRBV12-3 or TRBV12-4 with TRBJ2-1; 10 bases map to TRBD2. This CDR3 spans 18 amino acids. The ends lost 1 base at V and 6 bases at J; junction bases unmatched: 12.

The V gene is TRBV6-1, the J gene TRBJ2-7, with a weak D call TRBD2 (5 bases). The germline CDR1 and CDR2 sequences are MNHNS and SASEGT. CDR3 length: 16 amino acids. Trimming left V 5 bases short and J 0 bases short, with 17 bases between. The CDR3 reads CASSQDTDSSSYEQYF. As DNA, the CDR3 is TGTGCCAGCAGTCAGGATACGGACTCCTCCTCCTACGAGCAGTACTTC.

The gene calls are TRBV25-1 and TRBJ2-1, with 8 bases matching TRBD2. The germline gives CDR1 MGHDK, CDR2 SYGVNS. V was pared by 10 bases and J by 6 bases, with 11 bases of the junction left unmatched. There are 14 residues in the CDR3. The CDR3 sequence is CATAMERESNEQFF. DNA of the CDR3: TGTGCCACCGCCATGGAGCGGGAGAGCAATGAGCAGTTCTTC.

The CDR3 is CASSLSYEQYF. CDR3 DNA: TGTGCCAGCAGCTTAAGCTACGAGCAGTACTTC. The chain combines TRBV7-2 with TRBJ2-7; the D is unclear. V shed 2 bases and J shed 3 bases, with 2 bases lying between them. The CDR3 loop spans 11 amino acids. From germline, CDR1 is SGHTA and CDR2 FQGNSA.

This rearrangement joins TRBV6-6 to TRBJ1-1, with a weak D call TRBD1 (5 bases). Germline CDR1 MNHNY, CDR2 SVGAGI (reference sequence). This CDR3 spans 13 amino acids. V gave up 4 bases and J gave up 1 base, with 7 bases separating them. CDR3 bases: TGTGCCAGCAGTTCGACAGAGAACACTGAAGCTTTCTTT. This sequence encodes CASSSTENTEAFF.

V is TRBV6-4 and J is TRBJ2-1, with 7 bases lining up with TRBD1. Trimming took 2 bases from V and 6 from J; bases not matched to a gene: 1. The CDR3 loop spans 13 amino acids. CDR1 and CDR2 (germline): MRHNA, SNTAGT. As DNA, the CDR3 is TGTGCCAGCAGTGACCGGGACAGCAATGAGCAGTTCTTC. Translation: CASSDRDSNEQFF.

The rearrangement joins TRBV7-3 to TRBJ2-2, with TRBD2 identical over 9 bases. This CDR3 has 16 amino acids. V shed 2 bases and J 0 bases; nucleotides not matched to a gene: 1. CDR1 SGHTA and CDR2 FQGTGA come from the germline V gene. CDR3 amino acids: CASSLLAGSNTGELFF. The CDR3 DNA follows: TGTGCCAGCAGCTTACTAGCGGGATCGAACACCGGGGAGCTGTTTTTT.

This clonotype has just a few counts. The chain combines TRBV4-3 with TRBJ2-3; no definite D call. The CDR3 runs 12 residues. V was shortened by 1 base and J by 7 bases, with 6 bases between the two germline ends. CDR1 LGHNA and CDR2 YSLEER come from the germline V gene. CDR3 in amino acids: CASSQGLYTQYF. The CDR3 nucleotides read TGCGCCAGCAGCCAAGGGCTTTATACGCAGTATTTT.

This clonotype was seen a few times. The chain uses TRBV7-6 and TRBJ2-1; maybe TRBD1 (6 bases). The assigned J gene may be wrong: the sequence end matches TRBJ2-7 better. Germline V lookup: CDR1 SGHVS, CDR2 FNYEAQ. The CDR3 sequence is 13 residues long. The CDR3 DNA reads TGTGCCAGCTGGGGCCAGGGGTCGACCGAGCAGTACTTC. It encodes CASWGQGSTEQYF.

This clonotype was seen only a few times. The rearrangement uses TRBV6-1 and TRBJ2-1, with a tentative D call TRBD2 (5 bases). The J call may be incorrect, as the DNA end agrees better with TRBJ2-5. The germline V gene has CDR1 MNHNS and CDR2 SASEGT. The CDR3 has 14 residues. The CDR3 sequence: CASSQPGYPVTQYF. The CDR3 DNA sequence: TGTGCCAGCAGTCAACCGGGGTACCCTGTGACCCAGTACTTC.

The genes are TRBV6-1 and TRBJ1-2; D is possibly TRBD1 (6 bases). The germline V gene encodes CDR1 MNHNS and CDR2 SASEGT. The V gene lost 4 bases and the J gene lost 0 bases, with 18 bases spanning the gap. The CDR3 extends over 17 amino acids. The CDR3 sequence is CASSGDIVSPSNYGYTF. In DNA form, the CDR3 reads TGTGCCAGCAGTGGGGACATAGTCTCTCCCTCTAACTATGGCTACACCTTC.

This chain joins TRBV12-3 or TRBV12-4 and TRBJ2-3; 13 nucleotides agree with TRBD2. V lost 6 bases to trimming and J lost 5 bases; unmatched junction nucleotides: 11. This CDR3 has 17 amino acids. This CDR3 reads CASSGGLAGESEDTQYF. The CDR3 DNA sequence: TGTGCCAGCAGCGGCGGACTAGCGGGAGAATCCGAAGATACGCAGTATTTT.

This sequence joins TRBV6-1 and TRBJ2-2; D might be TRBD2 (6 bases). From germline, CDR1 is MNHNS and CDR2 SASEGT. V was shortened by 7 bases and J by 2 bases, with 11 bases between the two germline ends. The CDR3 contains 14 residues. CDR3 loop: CASIREQNTGELFF. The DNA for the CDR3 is TGTGCCAGCATACGGGAGCAAAACACCGGGGAGCTGTTTTTT.

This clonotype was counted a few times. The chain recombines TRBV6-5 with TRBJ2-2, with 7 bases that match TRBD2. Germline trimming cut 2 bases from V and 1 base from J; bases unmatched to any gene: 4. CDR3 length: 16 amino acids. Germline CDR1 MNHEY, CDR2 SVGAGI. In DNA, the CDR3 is TGTGCCAGCAGTTACAGGGGCGGGGGGAACACCGGGGAGCTGTTTTTT. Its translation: CASSYRGGGNTGELFF.

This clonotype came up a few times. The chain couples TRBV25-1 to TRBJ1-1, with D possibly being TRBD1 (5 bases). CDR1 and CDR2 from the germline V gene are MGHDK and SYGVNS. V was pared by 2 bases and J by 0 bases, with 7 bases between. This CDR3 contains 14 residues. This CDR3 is CASSEGTMNTEAFF. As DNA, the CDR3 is TGTGCCAGCAGTGAAGGGACTATGAACACTGAAGCTTTCTTT.

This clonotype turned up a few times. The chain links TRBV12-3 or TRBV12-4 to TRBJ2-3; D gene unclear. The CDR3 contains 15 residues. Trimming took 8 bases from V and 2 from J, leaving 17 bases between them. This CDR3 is CASGGLSSFTDTQYF. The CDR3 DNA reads TGTGCCAGCGGCGGCCTGAGCTCCTTCACAGATACGCAGTATTTT.

Written as DNA, the CDR3 is TGTGCCAGCAGTTGGCTAGCGACCCGCTCCTACAATGAGCAGTTCTTC. Translating gives CASSWLATRSYNEQFF. This chain joins TRBV12-3 or TRBV12-4 and TRBJ2-1, with a possible D match to TRBD2 (6 bases). The CDR3 runs 16 residues. V dropped 4 bases and J dropped 0 bases, with 13 bases sitting between them.

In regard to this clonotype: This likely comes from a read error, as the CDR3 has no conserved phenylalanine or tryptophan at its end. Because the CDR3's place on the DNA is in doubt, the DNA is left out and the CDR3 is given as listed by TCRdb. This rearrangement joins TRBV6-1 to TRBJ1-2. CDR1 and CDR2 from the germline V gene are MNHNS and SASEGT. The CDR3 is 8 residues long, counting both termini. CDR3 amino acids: CASSDQAG.

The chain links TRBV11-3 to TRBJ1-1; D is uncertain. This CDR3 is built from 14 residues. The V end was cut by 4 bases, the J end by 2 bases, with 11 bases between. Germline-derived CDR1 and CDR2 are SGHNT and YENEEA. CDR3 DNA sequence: TGTGCCAGCAGCTACGACGGATTAAACACTGAAGCTTTCTTT. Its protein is CASSYDGLNTEAFF. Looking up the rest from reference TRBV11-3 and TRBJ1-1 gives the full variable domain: EAGVVQSPRYKIIEKKQPVAFWCNPISGHNTLYWYLQNLGQGPELLIRYENEEAVDDSQLPKDRFSAERLKGVDSTLKIQPAELGDSAVYLCASSYDGLNTEAFFGQGTRLTVV.

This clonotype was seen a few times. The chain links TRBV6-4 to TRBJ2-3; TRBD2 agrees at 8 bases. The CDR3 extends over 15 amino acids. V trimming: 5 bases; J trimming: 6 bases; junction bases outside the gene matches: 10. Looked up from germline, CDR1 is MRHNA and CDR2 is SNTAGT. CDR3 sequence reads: CASSPGGPGEDTQYF. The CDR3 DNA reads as TGTGCCAGCAGTCCGGGAGGGCCGGGAGAGGATACGCAGTATTTT.

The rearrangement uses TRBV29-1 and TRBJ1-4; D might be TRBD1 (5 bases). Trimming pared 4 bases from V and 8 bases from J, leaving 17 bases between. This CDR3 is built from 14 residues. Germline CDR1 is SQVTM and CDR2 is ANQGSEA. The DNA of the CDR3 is TGCAGCGTTGCGGAAACAGGAGGCGACGAAAAACTGTTTTTT. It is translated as CSVAETGGDEKLFF.

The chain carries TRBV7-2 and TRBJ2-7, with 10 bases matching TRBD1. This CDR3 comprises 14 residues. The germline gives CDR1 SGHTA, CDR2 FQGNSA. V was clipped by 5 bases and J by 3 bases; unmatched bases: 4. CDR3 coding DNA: TGTGCCAGCAGCCGTGGACAGGGGGGCTACGAGCAGTACTTC. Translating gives CASSRGQGGYEQYF. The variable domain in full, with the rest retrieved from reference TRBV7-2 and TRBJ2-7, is GAGVSQSPSNKVTEKGKDVELRCDPISGHTALYWYRQSLGQGLEFLIYFQGNSAPDKSGLPSDRFSAERTGGSVSTLTIQRTQQEDSAVYLCASSRGQGGYEQYFGPGTRLTVT.

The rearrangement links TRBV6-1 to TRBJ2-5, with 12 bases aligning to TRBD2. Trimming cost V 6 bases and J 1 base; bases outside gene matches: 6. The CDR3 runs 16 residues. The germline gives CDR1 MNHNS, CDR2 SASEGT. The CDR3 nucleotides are TGTGCCAGCAGGCCCCAGGGACTAGCGGGCCAAGAGACCCAGTACTTC. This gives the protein CASRPQGLAGQETQYF.

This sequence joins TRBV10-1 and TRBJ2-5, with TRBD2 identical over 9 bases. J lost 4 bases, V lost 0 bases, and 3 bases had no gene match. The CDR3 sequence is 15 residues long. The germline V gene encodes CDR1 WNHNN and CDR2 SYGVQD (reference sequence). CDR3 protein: CASSESAGGAETQYF. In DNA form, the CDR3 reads TGCGCCAGCAGTGAGTCGGCGGGAGGGGCAGAGACCCAGTACTTC.